There are a few counts of the clone carrying this T cell receptor beta chain. Its antigen is not known. These data belong to a study of radiotherapy plus CTLA-4 blockade in lung cancer. Overall study: In around 17% of patients, objective responses were seen; approximately 30% had disease control.

The table came from immunoSEQ multiplex PCR; TCRdb's copy has only in-frame clones and leaves some out. The repertoire includes under 90,000 clones, around 72% of them detected once, and around an eighth sits in the top ten. Study-level findings and limits: The study found tumor-derived TCR clones expanded in blood after radiotherapy plus ipilimumab. Among reported predictors of response, early blood T cell clone dynamics with interferon-beta performed best.

With ipilimumab providing CTLA-4 blockade, focal radiation was administered to patients who had chemo-refractory metastatic non-small-cell lung cancer. The CDR3 is 14 amino acids. Trimming removed 4 bases at V and 7 bases at J, with 14 bases between. The germline CDR1 and CDR2 sequences are SGHAT and FQNNGV. The rearrangement joins TRBV11-2 to TRBJ2-1; perhaps TRBD2 as D (6 bases). The sequence was collected from a human donor with non-small cell lung cancer that progressed on radiotherapy plus ipilimumab. The sequences come from peripheral blood, collected from a patient treated with radiotherapy plus ipilimumab. The CDR3 sequence is CASSWALGRNEQFF. The CDR3 DNA reads TGTGCCAGCAGCTGGGCATTGGGGAGGAATGAGCAGTTCTTC.